The rows below give T cell receptor beta chains drawn from one sample of a study of cytomegalovirus exposure and HLA in healthy donors. Clones were read by immunoSEQ multiplex PCR, and TCRdb kept only the in-frame ones, dropping some. The sample yields approximately 71,000 clones, about 94% seen once. The sample comprised PBMCs. Every receptor here comes from a woman between 18 and 30 years old in good health and CMV-seronegative. The CDR3 runs from the conserved cysteine through the conserved F or W. D genes are given only for firm matches. Size is stated for part of the rows, as once, few or many counts, or as a class when the clone is expanded.

v_call	clone_size	d_call	j_call	cdr3_nt	cdr3_aa
TRBV11-2	NA	TRBD2	TRBJ2-1	TGTGCCAGCACCTCCGGACTAGCGGGGTACAATGAGCAGTTCTTC	CASTSGLAGYNEQFF
TRBV18	NA	TRBD1	TRBJ1-1	TGTGCCAGCTCACCATCTGGGACAGCGAACACTGAAGCTTTCTTT	CASSPSGTANTEAFF
TRBV4-1	NA	NA	TRBJ2-5	TGCGCCAGCAGCCAAGAAACGACTTCTCAAGAGACCCAGTACTTC	CASSQETTSQETQYF
TRBV9	NA	NA	TRBJ2-1	TGTGCCAGCAGCCTAAAATCTACAGGGCTTCCCTACAATGAGCAGTTCTTC	CASSLKSTGLPYNEQFF
TRBV6-1	NA	NA	TRBJ2-6	TGTGCCACGGACTGGAGCTCTGGGGCCAACGTCCTGACTTTC	CATDWSSGANVLTF
TRBV7-8	NA	NA	TRBJ1-5	TGTGCCTGCGGAGGCCGGACGGGATTACTCAATCAGCCCCAGCATTTT	CACGGRTGLLNQPQHF
TRBV13	NA	NA	TRBJ2-1	TGTGCCAGCAGCTTCAGGGGTGAGCAGTTCTTC	CASSFRGEQFF
TRBV7-9	NA	NA	TRBJ1-4	TGTGCCAGCAGCTTAGCGGGGGCAGGGAGTTATGAAAAACTGTTTTTT	CASSLAGAGSYEKLFF
TRBV2	NA	TRBD2	TRBJ2-5	TGTGCCAGCAGTCCAGGGACTAGCGCTCCGGGGACCCAGTACTTC	CASSPGTSAPGTQYF
TRBV7-2	few	TRBD2	TRBJ2-7	TGTGCCAGCAGCTTCCTACCGGTAGTAGCGGGAGGCTCCTACGAGCAGTACTTC	CASSFLPVVAGGSYEQYF
TRBV6-5	NA	NA	TRBJ1-1	TGTGCCAGCAGTTACTCGTGGGGCCCTAACACTGAAGCTTTCTTT	CASSYSWGPNTEAFF